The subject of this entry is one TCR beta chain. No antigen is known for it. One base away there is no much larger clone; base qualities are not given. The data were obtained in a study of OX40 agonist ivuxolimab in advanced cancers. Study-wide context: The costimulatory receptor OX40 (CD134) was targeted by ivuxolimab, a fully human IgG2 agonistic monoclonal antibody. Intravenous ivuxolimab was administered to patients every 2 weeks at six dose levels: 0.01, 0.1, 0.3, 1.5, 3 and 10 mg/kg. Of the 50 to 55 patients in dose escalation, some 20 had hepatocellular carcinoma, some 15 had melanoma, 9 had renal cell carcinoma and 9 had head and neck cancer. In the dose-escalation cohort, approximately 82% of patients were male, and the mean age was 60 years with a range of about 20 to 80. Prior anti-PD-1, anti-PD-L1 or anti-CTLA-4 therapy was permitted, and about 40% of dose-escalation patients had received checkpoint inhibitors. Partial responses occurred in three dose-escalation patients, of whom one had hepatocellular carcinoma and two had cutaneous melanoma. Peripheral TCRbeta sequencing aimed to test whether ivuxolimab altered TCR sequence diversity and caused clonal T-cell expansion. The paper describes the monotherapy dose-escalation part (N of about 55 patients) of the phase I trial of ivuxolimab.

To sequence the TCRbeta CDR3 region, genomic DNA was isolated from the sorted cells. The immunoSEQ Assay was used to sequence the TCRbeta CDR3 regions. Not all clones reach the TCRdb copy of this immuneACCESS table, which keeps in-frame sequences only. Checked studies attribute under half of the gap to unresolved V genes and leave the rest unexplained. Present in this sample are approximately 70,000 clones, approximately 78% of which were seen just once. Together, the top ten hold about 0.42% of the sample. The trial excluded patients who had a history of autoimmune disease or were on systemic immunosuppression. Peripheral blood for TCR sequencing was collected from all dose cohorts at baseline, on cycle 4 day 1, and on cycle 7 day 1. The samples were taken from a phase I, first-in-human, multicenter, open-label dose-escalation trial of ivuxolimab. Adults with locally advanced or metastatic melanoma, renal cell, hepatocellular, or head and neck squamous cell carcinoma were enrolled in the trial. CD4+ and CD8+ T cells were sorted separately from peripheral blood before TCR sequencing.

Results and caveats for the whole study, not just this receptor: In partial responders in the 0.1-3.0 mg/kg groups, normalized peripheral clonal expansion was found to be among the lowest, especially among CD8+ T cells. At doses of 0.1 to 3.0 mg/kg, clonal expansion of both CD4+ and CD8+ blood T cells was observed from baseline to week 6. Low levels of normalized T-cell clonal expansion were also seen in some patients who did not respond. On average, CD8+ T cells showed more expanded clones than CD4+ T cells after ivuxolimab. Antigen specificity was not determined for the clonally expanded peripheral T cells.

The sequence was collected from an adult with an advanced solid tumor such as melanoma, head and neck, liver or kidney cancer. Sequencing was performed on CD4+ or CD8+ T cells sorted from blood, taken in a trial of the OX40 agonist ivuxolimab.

CDR3 reads: CASSYSGTGELFF. The DNA sequence is TGTGCCAGCAGTTATTCAGGCACCGGGGAGCTGTTTTTT. The sequence joins TRBV6-5 to TRBJ2-2; the D segment cannot be called with confidence. A distance of 6 bases separates the germline ends of V and J, which lose 3 bases and 4 bases respectively. Inclusive of the bounding cysteine and phenylalanine, the CDR3 is 13 residues long. Of all the DNA, just the CDR3 is kept, 39 bases in frame from base 1. Looking up the germline V gene yields CDR1 MNHEY and CDR2 SVGAGI.